This TCR beta chain was documented in a study of Tregs in tolerant kidney transplant recipients. Using immunoSEQ multiplex PCR, the repertoire was profiled, and TCRdb retains in-frame clones only, with some absent. The sample yields roughly 50,000 clones, of which the top ten take up roughly 0.8%. Notes on this clone: The CDR3 is cut off 3 residues early in the read; its end comes from the germline J gene.

Germline loops: CDR1 SNHLY, CDR2 FYNNEI. The CDR3 spans 16 residues. Trimming left V 5 bases short and J 2 bases short, with 16 bases between. The specimen was CD4+ T cells from blood, collected before the transplant. The chain has TRBV2 and TRBJ2-1; D call uncertain. The receptor comes from a human donor who received a combined kidney and bone marrow transplant. The sequenced CDR3 bases are TGTGCCAGCAGTCTTACTCCCCCAGGTCCCTACAATGAG. Translated, it gives CASSLTPPGPYNE. The CDR3 as a whole reads CASSLTPPGPYNEQFF.